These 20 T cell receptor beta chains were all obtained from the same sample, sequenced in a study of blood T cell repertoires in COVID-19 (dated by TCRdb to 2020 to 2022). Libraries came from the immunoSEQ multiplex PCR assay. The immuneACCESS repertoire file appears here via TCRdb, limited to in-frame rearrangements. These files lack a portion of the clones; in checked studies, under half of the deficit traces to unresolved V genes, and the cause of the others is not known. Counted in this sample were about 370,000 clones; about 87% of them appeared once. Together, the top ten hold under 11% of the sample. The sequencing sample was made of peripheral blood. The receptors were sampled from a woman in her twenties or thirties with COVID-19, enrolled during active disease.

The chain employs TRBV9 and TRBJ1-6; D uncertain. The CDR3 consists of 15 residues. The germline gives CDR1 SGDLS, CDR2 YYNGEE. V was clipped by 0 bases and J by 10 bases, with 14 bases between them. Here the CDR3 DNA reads TGTGCCAGCAGCGTAGAGGCAGCCTGGAGGTCACCCCTCCACTTT. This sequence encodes CASSVEAAWRSPLHF.

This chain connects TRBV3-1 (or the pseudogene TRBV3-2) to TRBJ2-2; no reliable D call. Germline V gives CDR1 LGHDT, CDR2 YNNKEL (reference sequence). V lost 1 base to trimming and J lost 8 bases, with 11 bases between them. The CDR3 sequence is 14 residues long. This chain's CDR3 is CASSQGMRMGELFF. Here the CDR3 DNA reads TGTGCCAGCAGCCAAGGCATGAGGATGGGGGAGCTGTTTTTT.

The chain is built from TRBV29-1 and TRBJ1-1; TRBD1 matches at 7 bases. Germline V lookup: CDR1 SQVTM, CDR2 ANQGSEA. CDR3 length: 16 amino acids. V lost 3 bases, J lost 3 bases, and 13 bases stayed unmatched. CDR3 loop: CSVEGPQGVGDTEAFF. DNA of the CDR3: TGCAGCGTTGAGGGCCCCCAGGGGGTGGGGGACACTGAAGCTTTCTTT.

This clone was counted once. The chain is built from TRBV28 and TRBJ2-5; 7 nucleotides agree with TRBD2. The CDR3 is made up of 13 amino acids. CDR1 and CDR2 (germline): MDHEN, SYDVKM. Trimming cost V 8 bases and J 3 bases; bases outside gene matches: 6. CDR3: CASGPSGKETQYF. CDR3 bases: TGTGCCAGCGGGCCTAGCGGAAAAGAGACCCAGTACTTC.

CDR3 nucleotides: TGTGCCTGGAGCTCTCCGCGGGTCCAGAACACCGGGGAGCTGTTTTTT. Translated, it gives CAWSSPRVQNTGELFF. The chain recombines TRBV30 with TRBJ2-2; possible D gene TRBD2, 5 bases. Germline assignment: CDR1 GTSNPN and CDR2 SVGIG (reference sequence). The CDR3 extends over 16 amino acids. Trimming removed 3 bases at V and 1 base at J, with 15 bases between.

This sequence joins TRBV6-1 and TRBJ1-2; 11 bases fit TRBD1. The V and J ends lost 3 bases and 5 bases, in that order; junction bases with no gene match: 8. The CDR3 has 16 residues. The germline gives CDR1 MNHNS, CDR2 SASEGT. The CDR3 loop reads CASSDVPGQGGYGYTF. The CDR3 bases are TGTGCCAGCAGTGACGTACCGGGACAGGGGGGATATGGCTACACCTTC.

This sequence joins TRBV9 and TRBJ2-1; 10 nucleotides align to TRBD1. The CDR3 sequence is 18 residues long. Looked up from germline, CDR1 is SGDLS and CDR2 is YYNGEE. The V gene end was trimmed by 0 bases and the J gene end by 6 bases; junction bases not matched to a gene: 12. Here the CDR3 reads CASSVDARGDRGGNEQFF. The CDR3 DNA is TGTGCCAGCAGCGTAGACGCGAGAGGGGACAGGGGCGGCAATGAGCAGTTCTTC.

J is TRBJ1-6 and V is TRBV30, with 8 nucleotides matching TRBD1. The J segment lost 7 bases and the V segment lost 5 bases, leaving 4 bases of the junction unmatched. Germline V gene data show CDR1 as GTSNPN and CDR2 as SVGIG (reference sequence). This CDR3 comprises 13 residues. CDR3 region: CAWVGQVNSPLHF. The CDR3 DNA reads TGTGCCTGGGTGGGACAGGTCAATTCACCCCTCCACTTT.

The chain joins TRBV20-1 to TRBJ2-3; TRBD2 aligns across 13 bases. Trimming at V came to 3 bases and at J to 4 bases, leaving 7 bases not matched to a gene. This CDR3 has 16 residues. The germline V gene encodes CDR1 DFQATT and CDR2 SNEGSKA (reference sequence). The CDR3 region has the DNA TGCAGTGCTAGTCCGGGACTAGCGGGAATCCCAGATACGCAGTATTTT. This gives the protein CSASPGLAGIPDTQYF.

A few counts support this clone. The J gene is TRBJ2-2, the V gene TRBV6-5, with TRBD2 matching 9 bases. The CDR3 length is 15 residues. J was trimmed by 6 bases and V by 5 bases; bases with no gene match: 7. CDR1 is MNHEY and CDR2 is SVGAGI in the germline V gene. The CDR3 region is CASSLAGRAAGELFF. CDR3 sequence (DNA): TGTGCCAGCAGTCTAGCGGGAAGGGCGGCCGGGGAGCTGTTTTTT.

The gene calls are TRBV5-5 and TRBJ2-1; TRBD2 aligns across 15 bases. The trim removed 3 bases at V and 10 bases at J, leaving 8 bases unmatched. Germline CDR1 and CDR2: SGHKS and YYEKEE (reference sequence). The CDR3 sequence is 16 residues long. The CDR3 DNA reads TGTGCCAGCAGCTCCGGACTAGCGGGAGGGATAGACGAGCAGTTCTTC. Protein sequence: CASSSGLAGGIDEQFF.

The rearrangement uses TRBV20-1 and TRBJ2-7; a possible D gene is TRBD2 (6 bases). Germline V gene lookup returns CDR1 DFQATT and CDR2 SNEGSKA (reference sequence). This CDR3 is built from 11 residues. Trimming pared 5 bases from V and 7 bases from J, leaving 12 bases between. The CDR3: CSAPTSEEQYF. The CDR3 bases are TGCAGTGCTCCGACTAGTGAGGAGCAGTACTTC.

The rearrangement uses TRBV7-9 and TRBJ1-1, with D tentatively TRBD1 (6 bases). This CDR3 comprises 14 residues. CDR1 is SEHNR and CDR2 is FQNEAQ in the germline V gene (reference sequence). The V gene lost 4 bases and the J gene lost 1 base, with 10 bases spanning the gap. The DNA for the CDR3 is TGTGCCAGCAGCTACTCGACAGGGAACACTGAAGCTTTCTTT. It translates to CASSYSTGNTEAFF.

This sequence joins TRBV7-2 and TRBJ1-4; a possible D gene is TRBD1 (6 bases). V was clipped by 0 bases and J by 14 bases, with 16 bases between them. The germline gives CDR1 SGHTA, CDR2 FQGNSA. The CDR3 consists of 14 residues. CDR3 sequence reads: CASSLAKGGRDLFF. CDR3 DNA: TGTGCCAGCAGCTTAGCAAAAGGGGGGAGGGATCTGTTTTTT. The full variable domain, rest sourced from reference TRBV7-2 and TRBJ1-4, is GAGVSQSPSNKVTEKGKDVELRCDPISGHTALYWYRQSLGQGLEFLIYFQGNSAPDKSGLPSDRFSAERTGGSVSTLTIQRTQQEDSAVYLCASSLAKGGRDLFFGSGTQLSVL.

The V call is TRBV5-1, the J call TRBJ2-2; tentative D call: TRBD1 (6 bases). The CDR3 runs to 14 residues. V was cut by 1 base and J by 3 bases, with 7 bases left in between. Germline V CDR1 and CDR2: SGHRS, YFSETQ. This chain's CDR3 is CASSLRGYTGELFF. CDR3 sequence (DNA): TGCGCCAGCAGCTTGAGGGGGTACACCGGGGAGCTGTTTTTT. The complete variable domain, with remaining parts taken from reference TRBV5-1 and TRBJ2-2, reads KAGVTQTPRYLIKTRGQQVTLSCSPISGHRSVSWYQQTPGQGLQFLFEYFSETQRNKGNFPGRFSGRQFSNSRSEMNVSTLELGDSALYLCASSLRGYTGELFFGEGSRLTVL.

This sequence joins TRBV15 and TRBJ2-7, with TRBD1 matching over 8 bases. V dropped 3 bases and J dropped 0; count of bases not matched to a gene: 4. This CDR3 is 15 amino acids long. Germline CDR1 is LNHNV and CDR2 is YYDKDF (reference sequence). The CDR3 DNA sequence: TGTGCCACCAGCAGCCGACAGGGGACCTCCTACGAGCAGTACTTC. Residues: CATSSRQGTSYEQYF.

The CDR3, as DNA: TGTGCCAGCAGCTCGGACAGGGGGCTTGGCTACACCTTC. As protein: CASSSDRGLGYTF. The chain joins TRBV5-4 to TRBJ1-2; 11 bases match TRBD1. The V gene end was trimmed by 3 bases and the J gene end by 7 bases; junction bases not matched to a gene: 2. CDR3 length equals 13 residues. Germline assignment: CDR1 SGHNT and CDR2 YYREEE (reference sequence).

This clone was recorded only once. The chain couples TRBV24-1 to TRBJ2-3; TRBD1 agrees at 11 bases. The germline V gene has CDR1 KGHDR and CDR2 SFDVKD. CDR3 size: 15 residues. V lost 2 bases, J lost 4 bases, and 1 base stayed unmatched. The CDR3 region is CATSDWTGGADTQYF. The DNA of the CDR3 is TGTGCCACCAGTGATTGGACAGGGGGCGCAGATACGCAGTATTTT.

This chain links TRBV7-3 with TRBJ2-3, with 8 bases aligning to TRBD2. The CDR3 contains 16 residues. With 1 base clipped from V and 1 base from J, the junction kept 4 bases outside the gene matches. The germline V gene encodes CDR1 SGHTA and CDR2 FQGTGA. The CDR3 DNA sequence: TGTGCCAGCAGCTTAATCGGGGGGGATCGCACAGATACGCAGTATTTT. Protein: CASSLIGGDRTDTQYF.

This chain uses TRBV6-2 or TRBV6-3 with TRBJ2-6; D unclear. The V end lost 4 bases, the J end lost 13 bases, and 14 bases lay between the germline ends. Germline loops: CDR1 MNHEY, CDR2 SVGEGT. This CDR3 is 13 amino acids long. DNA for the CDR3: TGTGCCAGCAGTTTTTGGGCCGCCGAGGTCCTGACTTTC. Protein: CASSFWAAEVLTF.